This TCR beta chain was sequenced during a study of T cells in Graves' hyperthyroidism and ophthalmopathy. Regarding the study as a whole: Peripheral blood also featured most of the thyroid clonotypes expanded above 0.001.

A remark on this clonotype: The antigen is unknown.

RNA transcripts served as the template for amplifying TCR beta CDR3 regions. Initially, a first-round RT-PCR of the TCR CDR3 employed the HTBI primer set. TCRdb analysed the multiplex PCR reads with MiXCR anew, one entry per CDR3 protein. Of about 210,000 distinct CDR3 sequences listed, 17% are singletons. The V end lost 0 bases, the J end lost 0 bases, and 14 bases lay between the germline ends. From germline, CDR1 is MGHRA and CDR2 YSYEKL. The CDR3 totals 18 residues. Material: blood. The chain links TRBV4-1 to TRBJ1-4; D not resolved. The TCR sequence derives from a man aged 45-65 years with Graves' hyperthyroidism. The CDR3 DNA sequence: TGCGCCAGCAGCCAAGAAGGGCAGCTCTTTGCAACTAATGAAAAACTGTTTTTT. It is translated as CASSQEGQLFATNEKLFF.